The 8 T cell receptor beta chains reported below all come from one sample, sequenced in a study of shared clonotypes between healthy human individuals. Measured with immunoSEQ multiplex PCR; TCRdb has only the in-frame clones, and not every one. The data contain 520,000 or so clones, approximately 79% of them singletons. Sequenced input: PBMCs. All receptors come from a woman aged 40 to 50 in good health. Some clones in this sample may be carry-over from other donors' samples.

The V and J genes are TRBV6-1 and TRBJ2-7; D might be TRBD2 (6 bases). The CDR3 is made up of 11 amino acids. Germline CDR1 and CDR2: MNHNS and SASEGT. CDR3 sequence (DNA): TGTGCGTGTAGGGGAGGATACGAGCAGTACTTC. It encodes CACRGGYEQYF.

This clone has more than one count but fewer than ten. The rearrangement uses TRBV18 and TRBJ1-2; TRBD1 aligns across 7 bases. There are 16 residues in the CDR3. Germline loops: CDR1 KGHSH, CDR2 LQKENI. V dropped 3 bases and J dropped 2; count of bases not matched to a gene: 9. In nucleotides, the CDR3 is TGTGCCAGCTCACCTGCCTCTGCGGACAGGAACTATGGCTACACCTTC. This codes for CASSPASADRNYGYTF.

This sequence joins TRBV27 and TRBJ1-2, with a tentative D call TRBD1 (5 bases). The V end lost 0 bases, the J end lost 6 bases, and 17 bases lay between the germline ends. CDR3 length: 16 residues. Germline V lookup: CDR1 MNHEY, CDR2 SMNVEV (reference sequence). The CDR3 protein is CASSLSRAGASNGYTF. For the CDR3, the DNA is TGTGCCAGCAGTTTATCCAGGGCTGGGGCCAGCAATGGCTACACCTTC.

This chain joins TRBV18 and TRBJ2-5, with D perhaps TRBD1 (5 bases). The CDR3 runs 16 residues. Deletions cut 1 base from V and 5 bases from J, with 17 bases between. Per germline, CDR1 KGHSH and CDR2 LQKENI. Here the CDR3 reads CASSPLPRVEWETQYF. CDR3 coding DNA: TGTGCCAGCTCACCACTTCCCAGGGTTGAGTGGGAGACCCAGTACTTC.

The chain couples TRBV7-9 to TRBJ2-2; D is unclear. Trimming cost V 2 bases and J 5 bases, with 9 bases left between them. The CDR3 has 14 residues. The germline V gene has CDR1 SEHNR and CDR2 FQNEAQ (reference sequence). CDR3 DNA: TGTGCCAGCAGCTTAATATATGGGACCGGGGAGCTGTTTTTT. Its translation: CASSLIYGTGELFF.

This chain uses TRBV9 with TRBJ2-3; D ambiguous. Germline lookup yields CDR1 SGDLS and CDR2 YYNGEE. V gave up 0 bases and J gave up 0 bases, with 5 bases separating them. This CDR3 region has 14 residues. The CDR3 DNA sequence: TGTGCCAGCAGCGTAGTTCAGAGCACAGATACGCAGTATTTT. This gives the protein CASSVVQSTDTQYF.

This clone has a handful of counts. J is TRBJ1-5 and V is TRBV6-5; D unclear. The CDR3 sequence is 15 residues long. In germline, CDR1 is MNHEY, CDR2 SVGAGI. V dropped 6 bases and J dropped 0 bases, with 12 bases sitting between them. DNA of the CDR3: TGTGCCAGCAGACCCAACGGCCCTAGCAATCAGCCCCAGCATTTT. Protein: CASRPNGPSNQPQHF.

This chain uses TRBV5-6 with TRBJ2-1; 13 bases fit TRBD2. Germline V gene data show CDR1 as SGHDT and CDR2 as YYEEEE. This CDR3 is built from 15 residues. After removal of 5 bases from V and 7 bases from J, the junction contained 6 bases not matched to a gene. CDR3 in DNA: TGTGCCAGCAGTTCGGGACTAGCGGGATCAAATGAGCAGTTCTTC. Protein product: CASSSGLAGSNEQFF.